This T cell receptor (delta chain) was sequenced during a study of gamma-delta chains in newborns, infants, children. Study-level information: Innate gammadelta T cells reportedly expand polyclonally right after birth, driven by microbial exposure, per the title.

TCRdb reapplied CATT to the reads. The table shows several thousand delta-chain clones, with under 40% occurring only once. The CDR3 runs 23 residues. Unmatched junction bases numbered 31, after V lost 8 bases and J lost 2 bases. Germline loops: CDR1 TSWWSYY, CDR2 QGS. The sample was blood. V and J are TRDV1 and TRDJ1; 11 nucleotides line up with TRDD3. This sequence originates from a child who received the measles vaccine. CDR3 region: CALTECGARGDLGDTSETDKLIF. In DNA form, the CDR3 reads TGTGCTCTTACCGAATGTGGGGCGCGGGGGGACCTGGGGGATACAAGTGAAACCGATAAACTCATCTTT.